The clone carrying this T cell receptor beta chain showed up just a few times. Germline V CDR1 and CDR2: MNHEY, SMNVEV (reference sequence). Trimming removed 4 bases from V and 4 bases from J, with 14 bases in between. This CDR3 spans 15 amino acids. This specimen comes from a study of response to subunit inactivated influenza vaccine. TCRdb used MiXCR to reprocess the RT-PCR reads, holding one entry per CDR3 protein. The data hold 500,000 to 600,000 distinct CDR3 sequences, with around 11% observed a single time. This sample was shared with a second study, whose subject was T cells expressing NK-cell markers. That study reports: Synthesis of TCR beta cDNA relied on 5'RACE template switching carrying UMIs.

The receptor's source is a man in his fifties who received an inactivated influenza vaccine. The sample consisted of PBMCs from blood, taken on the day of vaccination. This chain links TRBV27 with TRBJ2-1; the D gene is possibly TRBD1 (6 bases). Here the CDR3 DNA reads TGTGCCAGCAGTTCCGCCTTGGACAGATACAATGAGCAGTTCTTC. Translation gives CASSSALDRYNEQFF.